The 10 T cell receptor beta chains below come from one sample, sequenced in a study of T-cell reconstitution after alpha-beta-depleted transplantation in children. TCRbeta library construction was performed incorporating unique molecular identifiers. TCRdb re-derived calls from the PCR reads in MiXCR, one entry per CDR3 protein. The sample lists under 250,000 distinct CDR3 sequences, 20% to 30% seen once, with about 5% in the top ten. Material: PBMCs, mostly from graft donor cells, obtained 360 days after TCRalphabeta/CD19-depleted stem cell transplant. These receptors came from a female patient between 2 and 15 years old who had a stem cell transplant for congenital amegakaryocytic thrombocytopenia, so the T cells may come from the graft donor.

V gene TRBV20-1 combines with J gene TRBJ2-1, with TRBD2 matching 8 bases. This CDR3 has 15 amino acids. Germline V CDR1 and CDR2: DFQATT, SNEGSKA (reference sequence). With V trimmed by 6 bases and J by 6 bases, 13 bases remained unmatched. The CDR3 DNA sequence: TGCAGTGCCCGCAAACGGCGGGGGGACATCAATGAGCAGTTCTTC. Protein: CSARKRRGDINEQFF.

This clonotype was detected only a few times. This chain uses TRBV5-1 with TRBJ1-1; no firm D call. Trimming shortened V by 0 bases and J by 4 bases, and 10 bases separated the two germline ends. Germline lookup yields CDR1 SGHRS and CDR2 YFSETQ. The CDR3 is 14 residues long. The CDR3 loop reads CASSLGRHSTEAFF. Here the CDR3 DNA reads TGCGCCAGCAGCTTGGGACGGCACAGCACTGAAGCTTTCTTT. Full variable domain (outside the CDR3, taken from reference TRBV5-1 and TRBJ1-1): KAGVTQTPRYLIKTRGQQVTLSCSPISGHRSVSWYQQTPGQGLQFLFEYFSETQRNKGNFPGRFSGRQFSNSRSEMNVSTLELGDSALYLCASSLGRHSTEAFFGQGTRLTVV.

In this sample, this clonotype turned up a few times. The chain carries TRBV10-2 and TRBJ1-5; no clear D gene. Trimming stripped 3 bases from V and 11 bases from J, with 17 bases between. The CDR3 consists of 14 residues. Looked up from germline, CDR1 is WSHSY and CDR2 is SAAADI. Here the CDR3 DNA reads TGCGCCAGCAGTGAAGGTAGACTTTCTTCGGCCCAGCATTTT. It encodes CASSEGRLSSAQHF.

The gene calls are TRBV28 and TRBJ1-1, with no clear D. Trimming removed 4 bases at V and 0 bases at J, with 6 bases between. The CDR3 totals 13 residues. Germline CDR1 is MDHEN and CDR2 is SYDVKM. Here the CDR3 DNA reads TGTGCCAGCAGTTACGGTCTGAACACTGAAGCTTTCTTT. It codes for CASSYGLNTEAFF.

V usage is TRBV7-6 and J usage is TRBJ2-1; 7 bases fit TRBD2. Unmatched junction bases numbered 2, after V lost 3 bases and J lost 0 bases. CDR1 is SGHVS, CDR2 FNYEAQ, per germline. This CDR3 is 15 amino acids long. The CDR3 loop reads CASSLGGFSYNEQFF. The CDR3 DNA is TGTGCCAGCAGCTTGGGGGGGTTCTCCTACAATGAGCAGTTCTTC.

This clonotype was found a few times. The chain combines TRBV4-3 with TRBJ1-6; maybe TRBD1 (6 bases). The CDR3 is 17 amino acids. Germline-derived CDR1 and CDR2 are LGHNA and YSLEER. V was clipped by 1 base and J by 5 bases, with 15 bases between them. The CDR3 spells CASSQAIPRGDNSPLHF. CDR3 nucleotides: TGCGCCAGCAGCCAAGCCATCCCCAGGGGTGATAATTCACCCCTCCACTTT.

Many counts were recorded for this clonotype. DNA of the CDR3: TGTGCCATCAGTGAGCTAGGGGAGACCCAGTACTTC. Its protein product is CAISELGETQYF. The chain combines TRBV10-3 with TRBJ2-5; no firm D call. The CDR3 consists of 12 residues. With 2 bases removed from V and 5 bases from J, the gap between germline ends came to 6 bases. From germline, CDR1 is ENHRY and CDR2 SYGVKD.

This clonotype was detected a few times. This chain uses TRBV4-1 with TRBJ2-1; TRBD1 aligns across 8 bases. The CDR3 runs to 14 residues. Trimming at V came to 1 base and at J to 8 bases, leaving 4 bases not matched to a gene. Germline CDR1 and CDR2: MGHRA and YSYEKL. The chain's CDR3 is CASSQVDRGHEQFF. The CDR3 DNA is TGCGCCAGCAGCCAAGTCGACAGGGGTCATGAGCAGTTCTTC.

This clonotype was found a few times. The J gene is TRBJ1-2, the V gene TRBV12-3 or TRBV12-4; D might be TRBD1 (6 bases). This CDR3 comprises 15 residues. Trimming took off 4 bases at V and 3 bases at J, with 15 bases between the two ends. This CDR3 is CASSSTGIIHYGYTF. The DNA of the CDR3 is TGTGCCAGCAGTTCAACAGGGATTATTCACTATGGCTACACCTTC.

This chain connects TRBV20-1 to TRBJ2-7; D is uncertain. Trimming left V 0 bases short and J 0 bases short, with 15 bases between. Germline values: CDR1 DFQATT, CDR2 SNEGSKA (reference sequence). The CDR3 totals 16 residues. The CDR3 loop reads CSARDYRDQLSYEQYF. Here the CDR3 DNA reads TGCAGTGCTAGAGATTATCGCGATCAACTCTCCTACGAGCAGTACTTC.